Given below is one TCR beta chain in context. This clone qualifies as medium-sized (0.01 to 0.1%). Its target antigen remains unknown. The record has no base qualities; no much larger clone is one base away. The sample comes from a study of cytomegalovirus exposure and HLA in healthy donors (dated by TCRdb to about 2017). Study-level background: In an earlier analysis of 450 to 750 of the donors, less than 350 Gb of sequence data and 117 million unique TCR beta sequences from roughly 200 million T cells were reported. Besides the first cohort of roughly 640 subjects, a separate validation cohort made up of 90 to 150 different subjects was used. An early release covering over 500 HLA-typed donors comprised approximately 300 gigabases of sequencing data and tens of millions of unique TCR sequences. The number of typed donors differed by locus: 629-630 for A, B, C, DRB1 and DQB1; some 500 for DQA1; some 610 for DPA1; and some 470 for DPB1. The study combined high-throughput TCR immunosequencing, statistical association of individual TCRs with disease status, and machine learning to predict cytomegalovirus infection status. Rather than using new phenotypic data, the later analysis identified candidate immune exposures from TCR beta sequences and from how often those sequences occurred across donors. A later analysis re-analyzed previously published TCR beta repertoires from roughly 690 donors and added high-resolution HLA genotyping to study TCR occurrence patterns. The study aimed to test whether cataloging public T cell receptors could reveal signatures of past pathogen exposure. A later genetic analysis took genome-wide SNP genotypes for about three fifths of the 666 donors and used that subset as a discovery cohort. Both class I and class II loci were covered by HLA typing, at four-digit resolution. An earlier analysis of approximately 640 of the donors applied high-throughput TCR beta sequencing to assess whether each TCR beta V gene segment acted as functional or pseudogenic. Donor age, sex, ethnicity and CMV serostatus were compiled together with the repertoire data. Among 398 genotyped donors of the cohort, an average of 235,054 unique TCR beta nucleotide sequences were sequenced per donor, roughly 20% of them non-productive. Among the approximately 430 genotyped donors, around 81% belonged to the genetic ancestry cluster associated with self-reported Caucasian donors. Roughly five DR-DQ haplotypes were treated as single units for association and clustering because of strong linkage in the cohort. Every repertoire in the discovery cohort had been generated on one and the same sequencing platform. The T cell repertoires of under 700 subjects were profiled by immunosequencing and related to cytomegalovirus serostatus.

General conclusions and limits of the study: CMV serostatus was the only immune exposure information available for the cohort. It was suggested by the authors that the approach could potentially be generalized to other disease states and immunological phenotypes. A later analysis reported that several top co-occurrence clusters appeared linked to parvovirus B19, influenza, CMV and Epstein-Barr virus. In a later analysis, HLA-associated TCR beta chains showed more clonal expansion and lower generation probabilities than non-associated chains that were equally common. When HLA alleles, especially DR and DQ, strongly co-occurred, attributing TCR associations to individual alleles was difficult. A cluster of highly shared sequence variants was judged likely to represent a technical artifact of the sequencing pipeline. In a later analysis, the rate of TCR association differed among HLA loci, with DRB1 alleles having the most associated TCRs and HLA-C alleles having the fewest. While some public TCRs were present in many individuals, most TCR sequences turned up only very rarely across donors. A few of the identified cytomegalovirus-associated TCR beta chains were confirmed in vitro to be specific for cytomegalovirus antigens. A further reported finding was that TCR beta sequences accurately predicted the HLA-A and HLA-B alleles for most subjects in the first cohort. In this cohort, only TCR beta chains were sequenced, and detectable features were limited by the absence of alpha or paired-chain data. In a later analysis, some 18,000 TCR beta sequences were associated with specific HLA alleles at a false discovery rate of 0.05. Correlated functional status among segregating V segments might reflect linkage disequilibrium, but an unknown experimental factor could not be ruled out. Most CMV-associated TCR beta chains appeared to be HLA-restricted in a later analysis, and the HLA associations seemed to be driven largely by CMV exposure. Because counts were too low, roughly 17 rarely observed V segments, including chromosome 9 orphons, were left out of the earlier analysis of 500 to 750 of the donors. The presence/absence analyses assumed that sequencing depth was roughly uniform across donors, and that assumption may not be true. Compared with the 666-donor mean, donors in an Asian-associated ancestry cluster had fewer N-insertions in productive TCRs, according to a later genetic analysis. In an earlier analysis of several hundred of the donors, most TCR beta V segments were observed in productive rearrangements about 87% or about 30% of the time, broadly matching IMGT annotations. The study gave a list of about 150 TCR beta chains associated with cytomegalovirus. Cytomegalovirus status was reported to be diagnosed by the classifier with high specificity and sensitivity in both the original and validation cohorts. Because some donors lacked HLA typing at each locus, the association tests relied only on the typed subset. V-gene and J-gene trimming of TCR beta chains was associated with a missense DCLRE1C variant in a later genetic analysis, and the association was replicated in an independent cohort.

The cohort consisted of 650 to 850 healthy bone marrow donors. At the time of sampling, all cohort members were nominally healthy, though unrecorded immune exposures were likely present. The donor tested CMV seronegative, placing the donor among the 350 or so seronegative members of the cohort. A peripheral blood sample was provided by each donor, and peripheral blood mononuclear cells were used for TCR beta sequencing. The Qiagen DNeasy Blood Extraction Kit was used to extract genomic DNA from the blood cell samples. Library generation was performed with the immunoSEQ multiplex PCR assay. For the multiplex PCR, a mixture combining 60 forward primers for TCR Vbeta segments and 13 reverse primers for TCR Jbeta segments was used. The CDR3 region of rearranged TCR beta genes was amplified from genomic DNA with a multiplex PCR assay. The amplified TCR beta libraries were sequenced on the Illumina HiSeq System as 87-base-pair reads. Per the authors' processing: Across the roughly 700 repertoires, a later analysis counted tens of millions of unique TCR beta chains, about 10 million of which were shared by at least two donors. A nearest-neighbor algorithm error-corrected the raw reads and collapsed the reads into unique sequences, merging closely related sequences to remove PCR and sequencing errors. To assign V, D and J gene segments, CDR3 sequences were aligned to IMGT reference sequences. For a sequence to be retained, a match of at least six nucleotides was required to both a V gene segment and a J gene segment. A rearrangement counted as productive if the CDR3 had no stop codons and remained in frame with V and J, and every other rearrangement counted as non-productive. CDR3 was defined according to IMGT convention as the region running from the second conserved V-encoded cysteine to the conserved J-encoded phenylalanine. The earlier analysis of some 550 of the donors excluded any sequence lacking an unambiguous match to a single V gene segment. In an earlier analysis of several hundred of the donors, V segments were called functional above 56.7% productive rearrangements and were called segregating when the between-donor standard deviation exceeded 5%. A statistical classification framework was built for diagnosing cytomegalovirus status from the catalog of TCR beta chain sequences. A later analysis assigned V and J genes by comparing TCR nucleotide sequences with IMGT/GENE-DB human TR gene sequences. Using the TCRdist pipeline, a later analysis assigned CDR3 sequences along with most-parsimonious VDJ recombination scenarios. In a later analysis, each TCR beta chain was defined by its CDR3 amino acid sequence together with its V-gene family, and reads without a unique V-gene family were excluded. A later analysis removed 592 highly shared, low-generation-probability nucleotide sequences to deal with suspected cross-contamination and a sequencing artifact. For each public chain, a later analysis derived a clonal expansion index from normalized ranks of inferred template counts within each repertoire. In a later analysis, generation probabilities were computed with a VDJ recombination model fitted to out-of-frame rearrangements, and the resulting probabilities were checked against IGoR. In a later analysis, hypergeometric tests were used to score TCR-TCR, TCR-HLA and TCR-CMV co-occurrence, with a repertoire-size bias correction applied to TCR pairs. To estimate false discovery rates, a later analysis permuted the HLA or CMV assignments 20 times. In a later analysis, co-occurring TCRs were grouped using DBSCAN, with TCRdist sequence similarity added in when clustering inside HLA-allele-positive subsets. Co-occurrence clustering excluded repertoires with fewer than 30,000 or more than 120,000 public chains, plus five with anomalous nucleotide sharing. The table comes from immuneACCESS by way of TCRdb, which keeps in-frame sequences with V and J called. Part of the clones is missing from these tables; in studies checked, under half for an unresolved V gene and the rest for unknown reasons. V, J and clone size are taken as reported in that table, and D and trimming were inferred from the DNA itself. For this sample the table gives approximately 120,000 clones, of which roughly 81% were detected only once. The top ten hold 1.1% of the sample.

The sequenced sample was PBMCs. The clonotype was recovered from a woman between 25 and 40 years old in good health and CMV-seronegative.

For the CDR3, the sequence is CASRDTLMSGELFF. At the DNA level, the sequence is TGTGCCAGCAGGGACACCCTAATGTCCGGGGAGCTGTTTTTT. The V and J genes are TRBV27 and TRBJ2-2; TRBD1 might be the D gene, on 5 matching bases. Based on the germline V gene (reference sequence), the CDR1 and CDR2 sequences are MNHEY and SMNVEV. Measured from the cysteine to the phenylalanine, the CDR3 is 14 residues long. The sequence is cut down to CDR3 DNA, 42 bases in frame from base 1. Trimming costs V 6 bases and J 6 bases, and their ends lie 14 bases apart.